The clone carrying this T cell receptor (beta chain) appeared a few times. Its antigen is unidentified. Germline CDR1 is LNHNV and CDR2 is YYDKDF (reference sequence). V dropped 0 bases and J dropped 5 bases, with 5 bases sitting between them. This CDR3 comprises 14 residues. These data belong to a study of OX40 agonist ivuxolimab in advanced cancers. For the study at large: With ivuxolimab, an agonistic anti-OX40 (CD134) antibody, patients were treated. The eligibility criteria allowed prior anti-PD-1, anti-PD-L1 or anti-CTLA-4 therapy, and approximately 42% had some. General study findings and limits: Individuals who were partial responders at 0.1-3.0 mg/kg had clonal expansion that ranked among the lowest.

The repertoire was sequenced with immunoSEQ multiplex PCR; TCRdb's copy has only in-frame clones and lacks some. The sample has 50,000 to 65,000 clones; 75% to 90% are singletons. This specimen was CD4+ or CD8+ T cells sorted from blood, taken in a trial of the OX40 agonist ivuxolimab. The clonotype comes from an adult with an advanced solid tumor such as melanoma, head and neck, liver or kidney cancer. The chain carries TRBV15 and TRBJ1-6, with D maybe TRBD1 (5 bases). CDR3 bases: TGTGCCACCAGCAGAGACAGGGATAATTCACCCCTCCACTTT. Translation gives CATSRDRDNSPLHF.